The 27 T cell receptor beta chains below all came from one sample that was sequenced in a study of cytomegalovirus exposure and HLA in healthy donors. Method: immunoSEQ multiplex PCR; TCRdb's copy keeps in-frame clones and lacks some. The data show roughly 220,000 clones, around 80% seen once. Sample: PBMCs. These receptors came from a woman aged 25 to 45 in good health and CMV-seropositive.

The rearrangement links TRBV15 to TRBJ2-7, with D hard to call. The CDR3 has 12 amino acids. In germline, CDR1 is LNHNV, CDR2 YYDKDF (reference sequence). V lost 1 base and J 2 bases, leaving 3 bases between the germline ends. The CDR3 reads CATSRGTYEQYF. CDR3 nucleotide sequence: TGTGCCACCAGCAGAGGAACCTACGAGCAGTACTTC. Drawing the rest from reference TRBV15 and TRBJ2-7, the complete variable domain is DAMVIQNPRYQVTQFGKPVTLSCSQTLNHNVMYWYQQKSSQAPKLLFHYYDKDFNNEADTPDNFQSRRPNTSFCFLDIRSPGLGDTAMYLCATSRGTYEQYFGPGTRLTVT.

This clone was recorded a few times. The chain joins TRBV6-1 to TRBJ2-7; 8 nucleotides align to TRBD1. The junction had 11 bases not matched to a gene; V was cut back by 7 bases and J by 6 bases. The CDR3 has 14 residues. Germline CDR1 is MNHNS and CDR2 is SASEGT. CDR3 in amino acids: CASTRTGSRPEQYF. The CDR3 DNA follows: TGTGCCAGCACCAGGACAGGGTCACGGCCCGAGCAGTACTTC.

V is TRBV11-2 and J is TRBJ2-6; D perhaps matches TRBD1 (6 bases). From germline, CDR1 is SGHAT and CDR2 FQNNGV. V lost 5 bases to trimming and J lost 4 bases, with 12 bases between them. The CDR3 runs 15 residues. CDR3 residues: CASSPTGSGANVLTF. In DNA, the CDR3 is TGTGCCAGCAGCCCTACAGGGTCCGGGGCCAACGTCCTGACTTTC.

The CDR3 here is CASSLGDRNTEAFF. CDR3 coding DNA: TGTGCCAGCAGTTTAGGGGACAGAAACACTGAAGCTTTCTTT. V is TRBV28 and J is TRBJ1-1, with TRBD1 matching 7 bases. V gave up 2 bases and J gave up 2 bases; unmatched junction bases: 2. The germline CDR1 and CDR2 sequences are MDHEN and SYDVKM. This CDR3 is built from 14 residues.

This rearrangement joins TRBV5-5 to TRBJ2-7; possibly TRBD1 for D (8 bases). The length of the CDR3 is 17 residues. Trimming took 3 bases from V and 0 from J, leaving 19 bases between them. Germline CDR1 and CDR2: SGHKS and YYEKEE (reference sequence). The CDR3 sequence: CASSWDYRDRYSYEQYF. Written as DNA, the CDR3 is TGTGCCAGCAGCTGGGACTATAGGGACAGGTACTCCTACGAGCAGTACTTC.

This chain connects TRBV6-1 to TRBJ2-3; the D is unclear. This CDR3 is built from 13 residues. Germline V gene data show CDR1 as MNHNS and CDR2 as SASEGT. V was clipped by 6 bases and J by 1 base, with 8 bases between them. The CDR3 reads CASRSEGTDTQYF. DNA of the CDR3: TGTGCCAGCAGAAGCGAGGGCACAGATACGCAGTATTTT.

The rearrangement joins TRBV29-1 to TRBJ2-7, with a possible D match to TRBD1 (5 bases). Germline V gene lookup returns CDR1 SQVTM and CDR2 ANQGSEA. The CDR3 length is 13 residues. V was clipped by 0 bases and J by 3 bases, with 9 bases between them. CDR3 in DNA: TGCAGCGTTGAAGAAGACAGCTTCTACGAGCAGTACTTC. Amino acids: CSVEEDSFYEQYF.

The rearrangement links TRBV5-4 to TRBJ1-2, with a tentative D call TRBD1 (6 bases). Germline CDR1 is SGHNT and CDR2 is YYREEE (reference sequence). The CDR3 is 15 residues long. V was cut by 0 bases and J by 6 bases, with 15 bases left in between. CDR3 sequence (DNA): TGTGCCAGCAGCTTGGAGATCGGCAGGGACAATGGCTACACCTTC. This gives the protein CASSLEIGRDNGYTF.

This clone was recorded a few times. This chain connects TRBV4-3 to TRBJ2-7, with TRBD2 as a possible D gene (6 bases). CDR1 LGHNA and CDR2 YSLEER come from the germline V gene. The CDR3 length is 14 residues. Between the trimmed V and J ends, which lost 4 bases and 2 bases, there was a span of 12 bases. The CDR3 is CASSPESGAYEQYF. In nucleotides, the CDR3 is TGCGCCAGCAGCCCCGAATCGGGGGCCTACGAGCAGTACTTC.

The chain has TRBV29-1 and TRBJ2-7; D gene ambiguous. Trimming shortened V by 4 bases and J by 1 base, and 8 bases separated the two germline ends. The V gene's germline CDR1 is SQVTM and CDR2 ANQGSEA. The CDR3 covers 12 residues. CDR3 bases: TGCAGCGTTGTTCAGGAGTCCTACGAGCAGTACTTC. Residues: CSVVQESYEQYF.

This chain joins TRBV19 and TRBJ1-2; no firm D call. V was cut by 4 bases and J by 7 bases, with 16 bases left in between. The CDR3 consists of 14 residues. Germline CDR1 and CDR2: LNHDA and SQIVND (reference sequence). The CDR3 sequence is CASSSLGPLAGYTF. Written as DNA, the CDR3 is TGTGCCAGTAGTAGTTTGGGCCCTCTGGCTGGCTACACCTTC.

This sequence joins TRBV12-2 and TRBJ1-5. TRBV12-2 is flagged as a pseudogene. The CDR3 totals 15 residues. The CDR3 reads CASRRIKLDSRAQHF. DNA for the CDR3: TGTGCAAGTCGCCGAATTAAACTCGACTCCCGGGCCCAGCATTTT.

The chain is built from TRBV5-1 and TRBJ1-2; D gene uncertain. V was pared by 0 bases and J by 5 bases, with 11 bases between. The CDR3 is made up of 14 amino acids. CDR1 is SGHRS and CDR2 is YFSETQ in the germline V gene. CDR3 bases: TGCGCCAGCAGCTTGGAAACTTCGTCGTATGGCTACACCTTC. Protein: CASSLETSSYGYTF.

The genes are TRBV30 and TRBJ1-2; D call uncertain. The CDR3 loop spans 13 amino acids. The germline V gene encodes CDR1 GTSNPN and CDR2 SVGIG (reference sequence). With 4 bases removed from V and 6 bases from J, the gap between germline ends came to 15 bases. The CDR3 protein is CAWIGGGPHGYTF. The CDR3 nucleotides read TGTGCCTGGATCGGCGGCGGTCCCCATGGCTACACCTTC.

The V and J genes are TRBV2 and TRBJ1-3, with a possible D match to TRBD1 (5 bases). The CDR3 has 14 residues. Trimming stripped 1 base from V and 8 bases from J, with 12 bases between. Germline CDR1 is SNHLY and CDR2 is FYNNEI. Here the CDR3 DNA reads TGTGCCAGCAGTGAAGGACAGAGAAGGGACACCATATATTTT. It yields the protein CASSEGQRRDTIYF.

Notes on this clone: At one end the junction does not follow the germline gene, possibly because of a read error. The CDR3 sequence: CASSSGTVTYNEQFF. Written as DNA, the CDR3 is TGTGCTAGCAGCTCCGGGACGGTGACCTACAATGAGCAGTTCTTC. The gene calls are TRBV7-7 and TRBJ2-1; the D gene could be TRBD1 or TRBD2 (5 bases each). The CDR3 consists of 15 residues. Germline CDR1 is SSHAT and CDR2 is FNYEAQ (reference sequence).

V and J are TRBV9 and TRBJ2-7; D is uncertain. Germline V lookup: CDR1 SGDLS, CDR2 YYNGEE. CDR3 length equals 14 residues. V was cut by 0 bases and J by 2 bases, with 9 bases left in between. This CDR3 reads CASSVELGPYEQYF. The CDR3 DNA reads as TGTGCCAGCAGCGTAGAACTCGGTCCCTACGAGCAGTACTTC. Complete variable domain (other parts from reference TRBV9 and TRBJ2-7): DSGVTQTPKHLITATGQRVTLRCSPRSGDLSVYWYQQSLDQGLQFLIQYYNGEERAKGNILERFSAQQFPDLHSELNLSSLELGDSALYFCASSVELGPYEQYFGPGTRLTVT.

Concerning this clone itself: This may be a read error, as it is one base from a much larger clone. CDR3 residues: CASSLYREDGYTF. The DNA for the CDR3 is TGTGCCAGCAGTTTATACAGGGAGGATGGCTACACCTTC. The V gene is TRBV27, the J gene TRBJ1-2; tentative D call: TRBD1 (6 bases). CDR3 length: 13 residues. Germline V CDR1 and CDR2: MNHEY, SMNVEV (reference sequence). Trimming removed 1 base from V and 6 bases from J, with 9 bases in between.

V and J are TRBV2 and TRBJ2-7; TRBD2 aligns across 14 bases. The length of the CDR3 is 14 residues. V lost 5 bases to trimming and J lost 6 bases; unmatched junction nucleotides: 3. Germline V lookup: CDR1 SNHLY, CDR2 FYNNEI. As DNA, the CDR3 is TGTGCCAGCAGTCTGGGACTAGCGGGAGCCGAGCAGTACTTC. Its protein product is CASSLGLAGAEQYF.

The V call is TRBV15, the J call TRBJ1-4, with 9 bases aligning to TRBD1. Trimming cost V 1 base and J 6 bases; bases outside gene matches: 3. The CDR3 is 15 residues long. The germline V gene encodes CDR1 LNHNV and CDR2 YYDKDF (reference sequence). The chain's CDR3 is CATSRGTGVDEKLFF. In DNA form, the CDR3 reads TGTGCCACCAGCAGAGGGACAGGGGTAGATGAAAAACTGTTTTTT.

The chain carries TRBV18 and TRBJ1-4, with 8 bases that match TRBD1. The germline CDR1 and CDR2 sequences are KGHSH and LQKENI. The J segment lost 5 bases and the V segment lost 5 bases, leaving 4 bases of the junction unmatched. This CDR3 is 14 amino acids long. CDR3 loop: CASSSRDRNEKLFF. In DNA form, the CDR3 reads TGTGCCAGCTCATCCCGGGACAGGAATGAAAAACTGTTTTTT.

The chain joins TRBV7-8 to TRBJ1-5; D possibly corresponds to TRBD1 (5 bases). The CDR3 sequence is 16 residues long. Trimming pared 2 bases from V and 2 bases from J, leaving 13 bases between. The germline gives CDR1 SGHVS, CDR2 FQNEAQ. This chain's CDR3 is CASSLRGLLGNQPQHF. As DNA, the CDR3 is TGTGCCAGCAGCTTAAGGGGACTTTTAGGCAATCAGCCCCAGCATTTT.

This rearrangement joins TRBV18 to TRBJ1-1; the D gene is possibly TRBD1 (5 bases). Trimming shortened V by 3 bases and J by 4 bases, and 15 bases separated the two germline ends. From germline, CDR1 is KGHSH and CDR2 LQKENI. The CDR3 runs 15 residues. The CDR3 is CASSPSWDGGTEAFF. In nucleotides, the CDR3 is TGTGCCAGCTCACCGAGCTGGGACGGCGGCACTGAAGCTTTCTTT.

This clone was recorded only once. The V gene is TRBV27, the J gene TRBJ2-2; TRBD2 agrees at 11 bases. After removal of 6 bases from V and 6 bases from J, the junction contained 15 bases not matched to a gene. Germline values: CDR1 MNHEY, CDR2 SMNVEV (reference sequence). This CDR3 is 18 amino acids long. This chain's CDR3 is CASRPQVAGGPSSGELFF. The CDR3 DNA is TGTGCCAGCAGGCCTCAGGTAGCGGGAGGGCCGTCGTCCGGGGAGCTGTTTTTT.

This clone was recorded only once. The chain joins TRBV6-5 to TRBJ1-1, with unresolved D. Trimming removed 6 bases from V and 0 bases from J, with 8 bases in between. CDR3 length: 13 amino acids. Per germline, CDR1 MNHEY and CDR2 SVGAGI. The CDR3 nucleotides read TGTGCCAGCAGGACAATGATGAACACTGAAGCTTTCTTT. It codes for CASRTMMNTEAFF.

The J gene is TRBJ1-1, the V gene TRBV27, with a tentative D call TRBD1 (6 bases). Trimming removed 0 bases at V and 8 bases at J, with 13 bases between. The CDR3 length is 14 residues. Germline CDR1 reads MNHEY; CDR2 reads SMNVEV (reference sequence). The CDR3 loop reads CASSLSQGLREAFF. CDR3 DNA: TGTGCCAGCAGTTTATCCCAGGGGCTAAGGGAAGCTTTCTTT.

V is TRBV30 and J is TRBJ1-2; maybe TRBD1 (6 bases). This CDR3 spans 12 amino acids. Germline CDR1 is GTSNPN and CDR2 is SVGIG (reference sequence). Trimming removed 2 bases from V and 5 bases from J, with 9 bases in between. The CDR3 loop is CAWSTGSYGYTF. CDR3 in DNA: TGTGCCTGGAGTACAGGGTCGTATGGCTACACCTTC.